A single sample is the source of the 32 T cell receptor beta chains below, sequenced in a study of T cells in Graves' hyperthyroidism and ophthalmopathy (dated by TCRdb to between 2018 and 2021). Receptors were amplified or captured by multiplex PCR. The listed sequencing device is Illumina HiSeq 2000. TCR beta CDR3 regions were amplified from RNA transcripts. A first-round RT-PCR of the TCR CDR3 used the HTBI primer set with the Qiagen OneStep RT-PCR kit. The public sequencing data were trimmed at Q25 with fastp and processed into clonotypes with MiXCR by TCRdb, which kept only in-frame beta chains. Duplicate CDR3 protein sequences are folded into a single record with the most common DNA and genes. Within this sample are under 800,000 distinct CDR3 sequences, with 12% to 15% of them counted one time only. Of the sample, 10% falls within the top ten clones. The sequenced sample consisted of blood. Every receptor here comes from a woman younger than 35 with Graves' hyperthyroidism.

Many counts were recorded for this clonotype. V usage is TRBV27 and J usage is TRBJ1-5; D remains unclear. Germline CDR1 reads MNHEY; CDR2 reads SMNVEV (reference sequence). This CDR3 contains 14 residues. V lost 0 bases to trimming and J lost 9 bases, with 12 bases between them. As DNA, the CDR3 is TGTGCCAGCAGTTTATCGAACCCCGCAGGGCCCCAGCATTTT. Its translation is CASSLSNPAGPQHF.

This clonotype was found many times. The chain uses TRBV5-1 and TRBJ1-1, with TRBD1 matching 8 bases. Per germline, CDR1 SGHRS and CDR2 YFSETQ. Trimming removed 4 bases from V and 1 base from J; junction bases left unmatched: 6. The CDR3 has 15 residues. Here the CDR3 reads CASSEQGGRNTEAFF. The CDR3 DNA is TGCGCCAGCAGCGAACAGGGGGGCAGGAACACTGAAGCTTTCTTT. Complete variable domain (other parts from reference TRBV5-1 and TRBJ1-1): KAGVTQTPRYLIKTRGQQVTLSCSPISGHRSVSWYQQTPGQGLQFLFEYFSETQRNKGNFPGRFSGRQFSNSRSEMNVSTLELGDSALYLCASSEQGGRNTEAFFGQGTRLTVV.

Only a few counts were recorded for this clonotype. V and J are TRBV12-3 or TRBV12-4 and TRBJ2-7, with TRBD2 matching 9 bases. V shed 2 bases, J shed 5 bases, and the junction held 1 base outside the gene matches. The CDR3 consists of 13 residues. The CDR3 is CASSLSGRNEQYF. DNA of the CDR3: TGTGCCAGCAGTTTAAGCGGGAGGAACGAGCAGTACTTC.

The gene calls are TRBV12-3 or TRBV12-4 and TRBJ1-5; no firm D call. The CDR3 has 13 amino acids. V was trimmed by 3 bases and J by 6 bases, leaving 9 bases between them. CDR3 coding DNA: TGTGCCAGCAGTTTCAATATTGGTCAGCCCCAGCATTTT. Translating it yields CASSFNIGQPQHF.

Regarding this clonotype: The junction shows a germline mismatch at one end, possibly a read error. The chain links TRBV4-1 to TRBJ2-1, with 7 bases matching TRBD1. The germline V gene has CDR1 MGHRA and CDR2 YSYEKL. The CDR3 sequence is 15 residues long. Here the CDR3 reads CASSHGDRDHNEQSF. The DNA for the CDR3 is TGCGCCAGCAGCCACGGGGACAGAGATCACAATGAGCAGTCCTTC.

The table lists this clonotype with many counts. The chain couples TRBV4-2 to TRBJ2-3; 9 nucleotides match TRBD2. In germline, CDR1 is LGHNA, CDR2 YNFKEQ. This CDR3 has 15 residues. J was trimmed by 7 bases and V by 0 bases; bases with no gene match: 5. The DNA of the CDR3 is TGTGCCAGCAGCCAAGAAATAGCGGGAGCCTATACGCAGTATTTT. Translation: CASSQEIAGAYTQYF.

CDR3 sequence reads: CASSLGISGEYETQYF. CDR3 DNA: TGTGCCAGCAGCTTAGGGATTAGCGGGGAGTATGAGACCCAGTACTTC. V and J are TRBV11-2 and TRBJ2-5; 8 nucleotides match TRBD2. The CDR3 is 16 amino acids. Per germline, CDR1 SGHAT and CDR2 FQNNGV. Trimming removed 1 base from V and 5 bases from J; junction bases left unmatched: 9.

The rearrangement joins TRBV3-1 to TRBJ2-2; 9 positions match TRBD2. CDR3 length: 19 residues. The germline V gene has CDR1 LGHDT and CDR2 YNNKEL (reference sequence). Unmatched junction bases numbered 13, after V lost 0 bases and J lost 5 bases. The chain's CDR3 is CASSQERGFAGGRTGELFF. The CDR3 bases are TGTGCCAGCAGCCAAGAAAGAGGTTTCGCGGGAGGGAGGACCGGGGAGCTGTTTTTT.

This sequence joins TRBV4-3 and TRBJ2-3, with D tentatively TRBD2 (5 bases). The CDR3 sequence is 15 residues long. CDR1 is LGHNA and CDR2 is YSLEER in the germline V gene. The V end was cut by 0 bases, the J end by 4 bases, with 11 bases between. CDR3 DNA sequence: TGCGCCAGCAGCCAAGACGAGACTACTTCAGATACGCAGTATTTT. Residues: CASSQDETTSDTQYF.

In its sample, this clonotype was seen many times. The chain uses TRBV18 and TRBJ2-2; D remains ambiguous. The CDR3 covers 15 residues. Germline CDR1 reads KGHSH; CDR2 reads LQKENI. The V gene lost 3 bases and the J gene lost 7 bases, with 15 bases spanning the gap. The chain's CDR3 is CASSPRTLMSGELFF. CDR3 bases: TGTGCCAGCTCACCTAGGACCCTTATGAGCGGGGAGCTGTTTTTT. Full variable domain (missing parts from reference TRBV18 and TRBJ2-2): NAGVMQNPRHLVRRRGQEARLRCSPMKGHSHVYWYRQLPEEGLKFMVYLQKENIIDESGMPKERFSAEFPKEGPSILRIQQVVRGDSAAYFCASSPRTLMSGELFFGEGSRLTVL.

This clonotype has only a few counts. The chain uses TRBV7-2 and TRBJ1-5, with a possible D match to TRBD1 (5 bases). The CDR3 covers 15 residues. Germline CDR1 reads SGHTA; CDR2 reads FQGNSA. Between the trimmed V and J ends, which lost 5 bases and 6 bases, there was a span of 17 bases. This chain's CDR3 is CASSPSQGEGQPQHF. The CDR3 DNA is TGTGCCAGCAGCCCAAGTCAAGGGGAGGGTCAGCCCCAGCATTTT.

This clonotype has a count of ten or more. This chain connects TRBV7-2 to TRBJ1-4, with D possibly being TRBD1 (5 bases). CDR1 is SGHTA and CDR2 is FQGNSA in the germline V gene. CDR3 length equals 14 residues. The V gene lost 3 bases and the J gene lost 8 bases, with 13 bases spanning the gap. The CDR3 loop reads CASSFQIGTEKLFF. In nucleotides, the CDR3 is TGTGCCAGCAGCTTCCAAATAGGGACCGAAAAACTGTTTTTT.

The table lists this clonotype with a few counts. CDR3 residues: CASSTLVGETQYF. The CDR3 coding sequence is TGTGCCAGCAGTACCCTCGTCGGAGAGACCCAGTACTTC. The chain joins TRBV25-1 to TRBJ2-5; no definite D call. V was clipped by 5 bases and J by 4 bases, with 11 bases between them. The CDR3 contains 13 residues. Germline V gene data show CDR1 as MGHDK and CDR2 as SYGVNS. Full variable domain (missing parts from reference TRBV25-1 and TRBJ2-5): EADIYQTPRYLVIGTGKKITLECSQTMGHDKMYWYQQDPGMELHLIHYSYGVNSTEKGDLSSESTVSRIRTEHFPLTLESARPSHTSQYLCASSTLVGETQYFGPGTRLLVL.

At least ten counts were recorded for this clonotype. V usage is TRBV30 and J usage is TRBJ1-2, with D unresolved. V was pared by 1 base and J by 4 bases, with 19 bases between. Germline CDR1 and CDR2: GTSNPN and SVGIG (reference sequence). This CDR3 contains 16 residues. The CDR3, as DNA: TGTGCCTGGAGTGCAACTCGTCCATCGTCTAGCTATGGCTACACCTTC. This codes for CAWSATRPSSSYGYTF.

This clonotype appeared many times. The chain combines TRBV6-1 with TRBJ2-3; a possible D gene is TRBD2 (7 bases). Between the trimmed V and J ends, which lost 6 bases and 2 bases, there was a span of 21 bases. The length of the CDR3 is 17 residues. Germline-derived CDR1 and CDR2 are MNHNS and SASEGT. The CDR3 protein is CASSSLGAAGLTDTQYF. DNA of the CDR3: TGTGCCAGCAGCTCCTTGGGGGCAGCGGGACTCACAGATACGCAGTATTTT.

V and J are TRBV28 and TRBJ2-7; 10 bases match TRBD1. Trimming cost V 6 bases and J 2 bases; bases outside gene matches: 7. Germline values: CDR1 MDHEN, CDR2 SYDVKM. The CDR3 has 15 residues. The CDR3 coding sequence is TGTGCCAGCAGCCGAATGGGACAGGGGACCTACGAGCAGTACTTC. Protein: CASSRMGQGTYEQYF. The full variable domain, with the rest looked up from reference TRBV28 and TRBJ2-7, is DVKVTQSSRYLVKRTGEKVFLECVQDMDHENMFWYRQDPGLGLRLIYFSYDVKMKEKGDIPEGYSVSREKKERFSLILESASTNQTSMYLCASSRMGQGTYEQYFGPGTRLTVT.

In its sample, this clonotype was seen many times. The V call is TRBV6-2 or TRBV6-3, the J call TRBJ1-5, with a tentative D call TRBD1 (6 bases). Germline CDR1 reads MNHEY; CDR2 reads SVGEGT. Trimming shortened V by 0 bases and J by 6 bases, and 15 bases separated the two germline ends. The CDR3 totals 16 residues. The CDR3 coding sequence is TGTGCCAGCAGTTACTCAGAAGCAGGGGTGGGTCAGCCCCAGCATTTT. This encodes CASSYSEAGVGQPQHF.

This clonotype was counted ten times or more. The chain recombines TRBV5-1 with TRBJ2-1; D not certain. The CDR3 length is 14 residues. The ends were cut back, 2 bases at V and 8 bases at J, with 14 bases in the middle. In germline, CDR1 is SGHRS, CDR2 YFSETQ. CDR3 bases: TGCGCCAGCAGCTTTAACGGCTCTCCATATGAGCAGTTCTTC. It codes for CASSFNGSPYEQFF.

This clonotype appeared many times. The chain uses TRBV6-5 and TRBJ2-1; tentative D call: TRBD2 (6 bases). Trimming took 2 bases from V and 0 from J, leaving 8 bases between them. The CDR3 consists of 15 residues. The germline gives CDR1 MNHEY, CDR2 SVGAGI. This CDR3 is CASSYRGSSYNEQFF. CDR3 DNA sequence: TGTGCCAGCAGTTACCGGGGGAGCTCCTACAATGAGCAGTTCTTC.

This clonotype has at least ten counts. This chain uses TRBV5-1 with TRBJ1-4; D is ambiguous. The CDR3 extends over 14 amino acids. Germline CDR1 reads SGHRS; CDR2 reads YFSETQ. The germline V and J ends were trimmed by 7 bases and 0 bases, with 10 bases remaining between them. Written as DNA, the CDR3 is TGCGCCAGCGCCATTACGGCAACTAATGAAAAACTGTTTTTT. Its protein is CASAITATNEKLFF.

V and J are TRBV20-1 and TRBJ1-4; the match to TRBD1 covers 7 bases. Per the germline V gene, CDR1 is DFQATT and CDR2 is SNEGSKA (reference sequence). The CDR3 is made up of 13 amino acids. V shed 4 bases, J shed 3 bases, and the junction held 2 bases outside the gene matches. In DNA, the CDR3 is TGCAGTGCTAAACAGGGGTCTAATGAAAAACTGTTTTTT. This encodes CSAKQGSNEKLFF.

In this sample, this clonotype turned up many times. The chain joins TRBV20-1 to TRBJ2-7, with D tentatively TRBD1 (5 bases). The CDR3 contains 12 residues. The V and J ends lost 3 bases and 3 bases respectively, with 9 bases between them. Germline V gene lookup returns CDR1 DFQATT and CDR2 SNEGSKA (reference sequence). CDR3 region: CSARGRNYEQYF. In DNA, the CDR3 is TGCAGTGCTAGGGGGCGGAACTACGAGCAGTACTTC.

There are a few counts of this clonotype. This chain links TRBV29-1 with TRBJ1-1; 7 positions match TRBD1. Germline CDR1 and CDR2: SQVTM and ANQGSEA. The V and J ends lost 5 bases and 7 bases, in that order; junction bases with no gene match: 10. The CDR3 is 13 residues long. This CDR3 is CSVTGEISGEAFF. CDR3 sequence (DNA): TGCAGCGTTACAGGGGAAATTAGCGGTGAAGCTTTCTTT.

This clonotype was observed at least ten times. The genes are TRBV2 and TRBJ2-3; D not resolved. The CDR3 length is 15 residues. Germline V gene sequence: CDR1 SNHLY, CDR2 FYNNEI. The V end lost 6 bases, the J end lost 4 bases, and 17 bases lay between the germline ends. In nucleotides, the CDR3 is TGTGCCAGCAGAGCCGGGCCCCCAGTCGCAGATACGCAGTATTTT. This gives the protein CASRAGPPVADTQYF. Full variable domain (rest looked up from reference TRBV2 and TRBJ2-3): EPEVTQTPSHQVTQMGQEVILRCVPISNHLYFYWYRQILGQKVEFLVSFYNNEISEKSEIFDDQFSVERPDGSNFTLKIRSTKLEDSAMYFCASRAGPPVADTQYFGPGTRLTVL.

This clonotype was seen a handful of times. The V gene is TRBV19, the J gene TRBJ1-5; D is undetermined. The CDR3 loop spans 15 amino acids. CDR1 and CDR2 (germline): LNHDA, SQIVND (reference sequence). V was shortened by 2 bases and J by 3 bases, with 11 bases between the two germline ends. Here the CDR3 DNA reads TGTGCCAGTAGTATATTCCAGGTCGACAATCAGCCCCAGCATTTT. As protein: CASSIFQVDNQPQHF.

This clonotype was seen a few times. The genes are TRBV11-2 and TRBJ2-7, with D perhaps TRBD2 (6 bases). The germline V gene has CDR1 SGHAT and CDR2 FQNNGV. V shed 5 bases and J shed 3 bases, with 14 bases lying between them. CDR3 length: 14 residues. The CDR3 loop reads CASSPWGGHYEQYF. The CDR3 DNA reads TGTGCCAGCAGCCCCTGGGGAGGACACTACGAGCAGTACTTC.

This clonotype was seen many times. This chain links TRBV7-2 with TRBJ1-5; no reliable D call. The CDR3 contains 13 residues. The V end was cut by 3 bases, the J end by 6 bases, with 9 bases between. Germline loops: CDR1 SGHTA, CDR2 FQGNSA. The CDR3 DNA reads as TGTGCCAGCAGCTTCGGAAGTAGTCAGCCCCAGCATTTT. Translating it yields CASSFGSSQPQHF.

This clonotype was picked up a small number of times. This chain joins TRBV4-1 and TRBJ1-3, with a weak D call TRBD1 (6 bases). The CDR3 totals 16 residues. The germline V gene encodes CDR1 MGHRA and CDR2 YSYEKL. V lost 1 base and J 0 bases, leaving 10 bases between the germline ends. The DNA for the CDR3 is TGCGCCAGCAGCCAAGCCGGACAGCGCTCTGGAAACACCATATATTTT. Protein product: CASSQAGQRSGNTIYF.

This clonotype was picked up a small number of times. The CDR3 spells CASSSYRVRQETQYF. CDR3 nucleotide sequence: TGTGCCAGCAGTAGCTACAGGGTTCGGCAAGAGACCCAGTACTTC. V gene TRBV27 combines with J gene TRBJ2-5, with a possible D match to TRBD1 (6 bases). V lost 5 bases, J lost 2 bases, and 15 bases lay in between. The CDR3 sequence is 15 residues long. Germline CDR1 MNHEY, CDR2 SMNVEV (reference sequence).

This clonotype has at least ten counts. DNA of the CDR3: TGTGCCAGCAGCTTAGCGCGTGGGCAGGAAAACTCCTACGAGCAGTACTTC. Residues: CASSLARGQENSYEQYF. The J gene is TRBJ2-7, the V gene TRBV7-2; D gene uncertain. With 0 bases removed from V and 0 bases from J, the gap between germline ends came to 15 bases. In germline, CDR1 is SGHTA, CDR2 FQGNSA. The CDR3 totals 17 residues.

This clonotype was detected many times. J is TRBJ2-3 and V is TRBV12-3 or TRBV12-4; no clear D gene. With 6 bases removed from V and 3 bases from J, the gap between germline ends came to 7 bases. This CDR3 comprises 12 residues. CDR3 sequence (DNA): TGTGCCAGCAGCAACAATACAGATACGCAGTATTTT. The encoded protein is CASSNNTDTQYF.

This clonotype has more than one count but fewer than ten. The rearrangement links TRBV20-1 to TRBJ1-3; D possibly corresponds to TRBD1 (6 bases). With 0 bases removed from V and 2 bases from J, the gap between germline ends came to 11 bases. The CDR3 length is 15 residues. Germline V lookup: CDR1 DFQATT, CDR2 SNEGSKA (reference sequence). CDR3 sequence (DNA): TGCAGTGCTAGAGACGGGGGGCATACTGGAAACACCATATATTTT. It codes for CSARDGGHTGNTIYF.